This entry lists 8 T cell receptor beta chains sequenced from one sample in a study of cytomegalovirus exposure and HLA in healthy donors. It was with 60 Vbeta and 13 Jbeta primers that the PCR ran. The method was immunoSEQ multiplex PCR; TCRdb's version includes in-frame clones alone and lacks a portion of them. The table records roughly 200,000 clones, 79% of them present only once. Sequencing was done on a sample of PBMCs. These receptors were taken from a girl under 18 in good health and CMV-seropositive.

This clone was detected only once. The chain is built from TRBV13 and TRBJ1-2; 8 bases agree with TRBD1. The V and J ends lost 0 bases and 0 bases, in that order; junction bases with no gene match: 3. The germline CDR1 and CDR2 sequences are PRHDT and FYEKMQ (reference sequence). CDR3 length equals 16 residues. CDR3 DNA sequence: TGTGCCAGCAGCTTAGGGGGACAGGAGGCTAACTATGGCTACACCTTC. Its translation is CASSLGGQEANYGYTF. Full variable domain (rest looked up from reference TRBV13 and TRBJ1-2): AAGVIQSPRHLIKEKRETATLKCYPIPRHDTVYWYQQGPGQDPQFLISFYEKMQSDKGSIPDRFSAQQFSDYHSELNMSSLELGDSALYFCASSLGGQEANYGYTFGSGTRLTVV.

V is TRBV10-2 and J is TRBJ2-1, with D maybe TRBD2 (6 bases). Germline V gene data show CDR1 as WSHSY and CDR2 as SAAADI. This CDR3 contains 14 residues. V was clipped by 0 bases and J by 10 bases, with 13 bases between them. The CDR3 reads CASSESSGRQEQFF. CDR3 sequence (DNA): TGCGCCAGCAGTGAGTCCAGCGGGCGGCAAGAGCAGTTCTTC.

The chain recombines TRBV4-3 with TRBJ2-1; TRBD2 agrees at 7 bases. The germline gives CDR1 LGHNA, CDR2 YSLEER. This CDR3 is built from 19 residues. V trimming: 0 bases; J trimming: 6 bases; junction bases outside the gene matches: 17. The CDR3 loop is CASSQDRGPGKGRGNEQFF. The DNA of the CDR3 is TGCGCCAGCAGCCAAGATCGGGGTCCCGGGAAGGGGAGGGGCAATGAGCAGTTCTTC.

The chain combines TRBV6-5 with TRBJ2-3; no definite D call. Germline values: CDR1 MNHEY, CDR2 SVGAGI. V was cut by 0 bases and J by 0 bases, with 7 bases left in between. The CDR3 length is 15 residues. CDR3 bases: TGTGCCAGCAGTTACTCGATAGCTAGCACAGATACGCAGTATTTT. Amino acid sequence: CASSYSIASTDTQYF.

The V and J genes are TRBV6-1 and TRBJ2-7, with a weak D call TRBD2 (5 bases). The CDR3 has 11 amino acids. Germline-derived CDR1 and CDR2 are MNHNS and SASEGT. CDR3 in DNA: TGTGCAGCCTTACGGGGTTACGAGCAGTACTTC. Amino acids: CAALRGYEQYF.

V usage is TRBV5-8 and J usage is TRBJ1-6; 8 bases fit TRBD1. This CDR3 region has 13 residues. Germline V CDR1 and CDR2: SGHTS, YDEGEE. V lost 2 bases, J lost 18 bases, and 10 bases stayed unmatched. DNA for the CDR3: TGTGCCAGCAGCTTCGGGACAGGCCCTCTGGGCCACTTT. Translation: CASSFGTGPLGHF.

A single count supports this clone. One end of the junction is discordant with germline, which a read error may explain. The CDR3 DNA sequence: TGTTCCAGCAGCTTAGGTGGCAGGGTAGGGGAAAAACTGTTTTTT. This encodes CSSSLGGRVGEKLFF. The rearrangement uses TRBV7-9 and TRBJ1-4, with D possibly TRBD1 on 5 matching bases. Germline loops: CDR1 SEHNR, CDR2 FQNEAQ (reference sequence). The CDR3 totals 15 residues.

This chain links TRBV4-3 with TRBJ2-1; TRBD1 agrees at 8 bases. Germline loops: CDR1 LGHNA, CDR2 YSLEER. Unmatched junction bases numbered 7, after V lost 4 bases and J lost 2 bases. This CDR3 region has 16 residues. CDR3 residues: CASSPTRTGTYNEQFF. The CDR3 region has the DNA TGCGCCAGCAGCCCTACCCGGACAGGGACCTACAATGAGCAGTTCTTC.